This T cell receptor beta chain was captured in a study of blood T cell repertoires in COVID-19. The cohort comprised adults aged roughly 18 to 95 years residing in under 30 US areas. The recovered donors of Cohort 3 showed two negative PCRs, clearance, or symptom resolution. Source study methods: Nucleated cell number was recorded as an estimate derived from reference gene primer amplification. Only in-frame clones appear in the TCRdb table, and some are missing; sequencing was by immunoSEQ multiplex PCR. The D gene and trimming were derived from the DNA, and the V and J assignments and clone size from that table. The sample consists of approximately 210,000 clones, approximately 84% of them appearing once. CDR3 length: 16 residues. Losses at the gene ends were 5 bases for V and 9 bases for J; bases not matched to a gene: 16. Germline V gene sequence: CDR1 SSHAT, CDR2 FNYEAQ (reference sequence).

The source material was PBMCs or T cells enriched from blood (not recorded which). The origin of this receptor is a man aged 35-49 years who had recovered from COVID-19. The chain uses TRBV7-7 and TRBJ2-1; TRBD2 matches 7 bases. The CDR3 sequence: CASSLAAGASLGEQFF. The CDR3 nucleotides read TGTGCCAGCAGCCTCGCGGCGGGAGCCTCTCTGGGTGAGCAGTTCTTC.